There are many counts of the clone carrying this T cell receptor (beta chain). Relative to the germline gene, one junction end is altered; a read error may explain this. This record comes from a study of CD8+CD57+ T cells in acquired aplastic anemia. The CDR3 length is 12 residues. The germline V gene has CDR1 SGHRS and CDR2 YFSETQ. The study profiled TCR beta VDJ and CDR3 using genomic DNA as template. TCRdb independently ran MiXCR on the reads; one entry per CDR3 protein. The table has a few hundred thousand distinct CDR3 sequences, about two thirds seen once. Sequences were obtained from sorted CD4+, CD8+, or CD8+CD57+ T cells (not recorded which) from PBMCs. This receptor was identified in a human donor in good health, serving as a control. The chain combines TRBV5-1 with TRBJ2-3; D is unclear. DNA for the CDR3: TGTGCCAGCAGCCTCGGTGGAGATACGCAGTATTTT. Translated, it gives CASSLGGDTQYF.